These T cell receptor beta chains were read from a single sample in a study of blood T cells in healthy people across ages. Via MiXCR, TCRdb re-called the 5' RACE reads, giving one row per CDR3 protein. Of 1.5 million to 2 million distinct CDR3 sequences detected, 25% to 30% appear once; the ten largest clones hold roughly 8.2%. Sequencing was performed on blood. These receptors were obtained from a woman in her 30s in good health. Each CDR3 is given with its conserved first and last residue. The order of the fields is CDR3 protein, V gene, J gene.

CDR3: CANSPAGSSNQPQHF; V: TRBV12-3/TRBV12-4; J: TRBJ1-5
CDR3: CASSWDRDKLAVGDEQYF; V: TRBV6-2/TRBV6-3; J: TRBJ2-7
CDR3: CSSSFPFSRGEQFF; V: TRBV2; J: TRBJ2-1
CDR3: CASSLARDYGHTF; V: TRBV12-3/TRBV12-4; J: TRBJ1-2
CDR3: CASSSKRGADSYNEQFF; V: TRBV6-5; J: TRBJ2-1
CDR3: CASGGTRSNSYNEQFF; V: TRBV12-5; J: TRBJ2-1
CDR3: CASSFTSRYNEQFF; V: TRBV6-2/TRBV6-3; J: TRBJ2-1
CDR3: CASSESRQGVKNIQYF; V: TRBV2; J: .
CDR3: CASSLPTDRGQTNYGYTF; V: TRBV7-9; J: TRBJ1-2
CDR3: CVTSRGRGGNEQYF; V: TRBV15; J: TRBJ2-7
CDR3: CSAARGPFSYNEQFF; V: TRBV20-1; J: TRBJ2-1
CDR3: CASSYGDGDEQFF; V: TRBV5-1; J: TRBJ2-1
CDR3: CATSRGTSGGTGELFF; V: TRBV15; J: TRBJ2-2
CDR3: CSAIPDPSRDDEQFF; V: TRBV20-1; J: TRBJ2-1
CDR3: CASRPTGGPYDQYF; V: TRBV5-6; J: TRBJ2-7
CDR3: CASSPVSGASAEAFF; V: TRBV18; J: TRBJ1-1
CDR3: CSARAESYGYTF; V: TRBV20-1; J: TRBJ1-2
CDR3: CASSNRHGYHWEQYF; V: TRBV11-2; J: TRBJ2-7
CDR3: CASSPPGTFEEDTQYF; V: TRBV7-9; J: TRBJ2-3
CDR3: CASSQEIVLGGGGLYNEQFF; V: TRBV4-3; J: TRBJ2-1
CDR3: CASRRRGPPYEQYF; V: TRBV6-5; J: TRBJ2-7
CDR3: CASSETGPATNEKLFF; V: TRBV28; J: TRBJ1-4
CDR3: CATSRDLAGGVNTQYF; V: TRBV15; J: TRBJ2-3
CDR3: CASSLQGKGGELFF; V: TRBV12-3/TRBV12-4; J: TRBJ2-2
CDR3: CSVAGGLGREGLYEQYF; V: TRBV29-1; J: TRBJ2-7
CDR3: CASSKRRGTGQDCEQYF; V: TRBV21-1; J: TRBJ2-7
CDR3: CASSQDTTFEQFF; V: TRBV4-3; J: TRBJ2-1
CDR3: CSARDLSGASTDTQYF; V: TRBV20-1; J: TRBJ2-3
CDR3: CASSFTGPEAFF; V: TRBV5-1; J: TRBJ1-1
CDR3: CASNTPYEQYF; V: TRBV6-2/TRBV6-3; J: TRBJ2-7
CDR3: CASSPPSYEQYF; V: TRBV18; J: TRBJ2-7
CDR3: CASLRGYEQYF; V: TRBV28; J: TRBJ2-7